Below are 23 T cell receptor beta chains sequenced from a single sample in a study of T cell responses to AZD1222 COVID-19 vaccine. The assay was immunoSEQ multiplex PCR, and TCRdb's table has in-frame clones only and misses some. The table records around 140,000 clones, over 85% of them present only once. The sequencing used peripheral blood, collected on day 0 of AZD1222 vaccination. The source is an adult in good health.

A word on this clone: Distinct nucleotide sequences in the sample also encode this CDR3. The rearrangement links TRBV28 to TRBJ1-2; D is perhaps TRBD1 (5 bases). V was pared by 3 bases and J by 6 bases, with 8 bases between. This CDR3 contains 12 residues. Germline V gene data show CDR1 as MDHEN and CDR2 as SYDVKM. The CDR3 DNA is TGTGCCAGCAGTTTTGGGGGGGATGGCTACACCTTC. Protein sequence: CASSFGGDGYTF.

The CDR3: CASSPAGLAVPLDEQFF. CDR3 coding DNA: TGCGCCAGCAGCCCGGCGGGACTAGCGGTACCCCTCGATGAGCAGTTCTTC. The chain couples TRBV4-1 to TRBJ2-1; TRBD2 agrees at 11 bases. The CDR3 is 17 amino acids. V lost 4 bases and J lost 8; bases outside the gene matches: 13. Germline-derived CDR1 and CDR2 are MGHRA and YSYEKL.

The gene calls are TRBV7-9 and TRBJ1-2; D unclear. Germline V CDR1 and CDR2: SEHNR, FQNEAQ (reference sequence). This CDR3 is built from 13 residues. V was pared by 5 bases and J by 6 bases, with 13 bases between. The CDR3 DNA follows: TGTGCCAGCAGCATTAGGGAGCCGCATGGCTACACCTTC. Its translation is CASSIREPHGYTF.

The chain employs TRBV9 and TRBJ2-1; the match to TRBD2 covers 8 bases. Per germline, CDR1 SGDLS and CDR2 YYNGEE. There are 15 residues in the CDR3. V lost 4 bases and J lost 5; bases outside the gene matches: 8. The CDR3 coding sequence is TGTGCCAGCAGCTGGGCCCCAGCGGGAGACAATGAGCAGTTCTTC. Its translation is CASSWAPAGDNEQFF.

V and J are TRBV5-1 and TRBJ2-5; D is ambiguous. CDR1 SGHRS and CDR2 YFSETQ come from the germline V gene. CDR3 length equals 17 residues. Trimming took off 0 bases at V and 1 base at J, with 16 bases between the two ends. The CDR3 here is CASSLDAQWPLQETQYF. CDR3 nucleotides: TGCGCCAGCAGCTTGGACGCACAGTGGCCCCTCCAAGAGACCCAGTACTTC. Looking up the rest from reference TRBV5-1 and TRBJ2-5 gives the full variable domain: KAGVTQTPRYLIKTRGQQVTLSCSPISGHRSVSWYQQTPGQGLQFLFEYFSETQRNKGNFPGRFSGRQFSNSRSEMNVSTLELGDSALYLCASSLDAQWPLQETQYFGPGTRLLVL.

A few counts support this clone. This sequence joins TRBV7-2 and TRBJ2-2; 7 bases fit TRBD2. CDR3 length equals 16 residues. Germline CDR1 reads SGHTA; CDR2 reads FQGNSA. V dropped 3 bases and J dropped 2; count of bases not matched to a gene: 6. CDR3 bases: TGTGCCAGCAGCTTTGGCCTAGCGGCCAACACCGGGGAGCTGTTTTTT. Amino acid sequence: CASSFGLAANTGELFF.

The chain uses TRBV28 and TRBJ1-4, with 7 bases identical to TRBD1. CDR1 is MDHEN, CDR2 SYDVKM, per germline. With V trimmed by 6 bases and J by 1 base, 2 bases remained unmatched. The CDR3 totals 14 residues. CDR3 loop: CASSQGGTNEKLFF. CDR3 coding DNA: TGTGCCAGCAGCCAGGGGGGAACTAATGAAAAACTGTTTTTT.

The V gene is TRBV5-4, the J gene TRBJ2-7; D possibly uses TRBD1 or TRBD2 (5 bases each). The CDR3 extends over 14 amino acids. Trimming pared 2 bases from V and 4 bases from J, leaving 13 bases between. CDR1 and CDR2 from the germline V gene are SGHNT and YYREEE (reference sequence). The CDR3 DNA reads as TGTGCCAGCAGCTTTAGCGTGGGGGATTACGAGCAGTACTTC. It is translated as CASSFSVGDYEQYF.

The CDR3 DNA sequence: TGCGCCAGCAGACAGGGGGCGACGAAAGCTTTCTTT. The encoded protein is CASRQGATKAFF. The chain carries TRBV5-1 and TRBJ1-1, with 9 bases that match TRBD1. There are 12 residues in the CDR3. V gave up 5 bases and J gave up 9 bases; unmatched junction bases: 5. The V gene's germline CDR1 is SGHRS and CDR2 YFSETQ.

The J gene is TRBJ2-1, the V gene TRBV6-4; 9 bases are a match to TRBD2. V lost 0 bases to trimming and J lost 2 bases; unmatched junction nucleotides: 5. The CDR3 sequence is 17 residues long. Germline values: CDR1 MRHNA, CDR2 SNTAGT. The CDR3 nucleotides are TGTGCCAGCAGTGACTCCCTGGGCGGGAGGGCCTACAATGAGCAGTTCTTC. This codes for CASSDSLGGRAYNEQFF.

The rearrangement joins TRBV5-1 to TRBJ1-1, with D maybe TRBD1 (6 bases). Germline V gene data show CDR1 as SGHRS and CDR2 as YFSETQ. V dropped 0 bases and J dropped 4 bases, with 13 bases sitting between them. The CDR3 has 15 residues. CDR3 region: CASSLGHRDATEAFF. In nucleotides, the CDR3 is TGCGCCAGCAGCTTGGGTCACAGGGATGCCACTGAAGCTTTCTTT. The full variable domain, with the rest looked up from reference TRBV5-1 and TRBJ1-1, is KAGVTQTPRYLIKTRGQQVTLSCSPISGHRSVSWYQQTPGQGLQFLFEYFSETQRNKGNFPGRFSGRQFSNSRSEMNVSTLELGDSALYLCASSLGHRDATEAFFGQGTRLTVV.

The rearrangement links TRBV10-3 to TRBJ1-1; D perhaps matches TRBD1 (6 bases). The CDR3 spans 13 residues. CDR1 ENHRY and CDR2 SYGVKD come from the germline V gene. The V gene lost 4 bases and the J gene lost 2 bases, with 8 bases spanning the gap. In DNA, the CDR3 is TGTGCCATCAGTGCGGGGGCCAACACTGAAGCTTTCTTT. Its translation is CAISAGANTEAFF.

This chain links TRBV11-2 with TRBJ2-7; tentatively, D is TRBD1 (6 bases). CDR1 is SGHAT, CDR2 FQNNGV, per germline. The CDR3 is made up of 15 amino acids. The germline V and J ends were trimmed by 1 base and 0 bases, with 10 bases remaining between them. CDR3 coding DNA: TGTGCCAGCAGCTTAGGACAGGCGTTCTCCTACGAGCAGTACTTC. This translates into CASSLGQAFSYEQYF.

The rearrangement uses TRBV6-5 and TRBJ2-7; D tentatively fits TRBD1 or TRBD2 (5 bases each). V dropped 5 bases and J dropped 4 bases, with 15 bases sitting between them. Germline CDR1 and CDR2: MNHEY and SVGAGI. The CDR3 covers 14 residues. The CDR3 region is CASSRDQWGYEQYF. The CDR3 DNA sequence: TGTGCCAGCAGTCGAGACCAGTGGGGGTACGAGCAGTACTTC.

The chain employs TRBV7-9 and TRBJ2-7; TRBD2 agrees at 8 bases. CDR3 length equals 17 residues. V gave up 0 bases and J gave up 3 bases; unmatched junction bases: 10. The germline V gene encodes CDR1 SEHNR and CDR2 FQNEAQ (reference sequence). The CDR3 region has the DNA TGTGCCAGCAGCTTAGCGAACCGACTAGCGATCTACTACGAGCAGTACTTC. It yields the protein CASSLANRLAIYYEQYF.

The rearrangement uses TRBV4-1 and TRBJ1-4, with D uncertain. V was pared by 0 bases and J by 5 bases, with 16 bases between. The CDR3 loop spans 17 amino acids. CDR1 and CDR2 (germline): MGHRA, YSYEKL. This chain's CDR3 is CASSQDAGPQRNEKLFF. The DNA of the CDR3 is TGCGCCAGCAGCCAAGATGCCGGACCCCAACGGAATGAAAAACTGTTTTTT.

The rearrangement links TRBV25-1 to TRBJ1-1; no firm D call. The CDR3 has 11 amino acids. Germline V gene lookup returns CDR1 MGHDK and CDR2 SYGVNS. With 6 bases removed from V and 1 base from J, the gap between germline ends came to 3 bases. Here the CDR3 reads CASSRNTEAFF. CDR3 sequence (DNA): TGTGCCAGCAGCAGGAACACTGAAGCTTTCTTT.

V is TRBV11-2 and J is TRBJ2-3; the D call may be TRBD1 or TRBD2 (5 bases each). The germline V gene encodes CDR1 SGHAT and CDR2 FQNNGV. The ends were cut back, 4 bases at V and 2 bases at J, with 13 bases in the middle. The CDR3 has 15 amino acids. The DNA for the CDR3 is TGTGCCAGCAGCTCCATCGGGGCCTTCACAGATACGCAGTATTTT. It yields the protein CASSSIGAFTDTQYF.

V gene TRBV3-1 (or the pseudogene TRBV3-2) combines with J gene TRBJ2-7; 8 bases line up with TRBD2. The CDR3 runs to 17 residues. Trimming cost V 1 base and J 2 bases; bases outside gene matches: 10. In germline, CDR1 is LGHDT, CDR2 YNNKEL (reference sequence). Written as DNA, the CDR3 is TGTGCCAGCAGCCAAGCCCAGTTTAGCGGGATCGCCTACGAGCAGTACTTC. Translating it yields CASSQAQFSGIAYEQYF.

The chain recombines TRBV7-6 with TRBJ2-1, with D unresolved. Germline V CDR1 and CDR2: SGHVS, FNYEAQ. This CDR3 is 13 amino acids long. Trimming took off 4 bases at V and 15 bases at J, with 19 bases between the two ends. The CDR3 nucleotides are TGTGCCAGCAGCTCATCAGTTCGCCGTGGGCGGTTCTTC. Translating gives CASSSSVRRGRFF.

The rearrangement links TRBV18 to TRBJ1-3; perhaps TRBD1 as D (5 bases). V was trimmed by 3 bases and J by 0 bases, leaving 15 bases between them. The length of the CDR3 is 17 residues. Germline V CDR1 and CDR2: KGHSH, LQKENI. CDR3 protein: CASSPLKGLISGNTIYF. The CDR3 coding sequence is TGTGCCAGCTCACCGTTGAAGGGGCTGATCTCTGGAAACACCATATATTTT.

The chain carries TRBV3-1 (or the pseudogene TRBV3-2) and TRBJ2-6, with no clear D. V shed 7 bases and J shed 0 bases, with 16 bases lying between them. The CDR3 is made up of 17 amino acids. Germline CDR1 reads LGHDT; CDR2 reads YNNKEL (reference sequence). CDR3 in amino acids: CASTRTCYSSGANVLTF. CDR3 sequence (DNA): TGTGCCAGCACCAGAACCTGTTACAGCTCTGGGGCCAACGTCCTGACTTTC.

This clone is a singleton in its sample. The genes are TRBV5-4 and TRBJ1-1; D gene uncertain. In germline, CDR1 is SGHNT, CDR2 YYREEE (reference sequence). V was pared by 3 bases and J by 4 bases, with 7 bases between. The CDR3 is 12 amino acids. The DNA for the CDR3 is TGTGCCAGCAGCTCTGTATCCACTGAAGCTTTCTTT. Translation: CASSSVSTEAFF.